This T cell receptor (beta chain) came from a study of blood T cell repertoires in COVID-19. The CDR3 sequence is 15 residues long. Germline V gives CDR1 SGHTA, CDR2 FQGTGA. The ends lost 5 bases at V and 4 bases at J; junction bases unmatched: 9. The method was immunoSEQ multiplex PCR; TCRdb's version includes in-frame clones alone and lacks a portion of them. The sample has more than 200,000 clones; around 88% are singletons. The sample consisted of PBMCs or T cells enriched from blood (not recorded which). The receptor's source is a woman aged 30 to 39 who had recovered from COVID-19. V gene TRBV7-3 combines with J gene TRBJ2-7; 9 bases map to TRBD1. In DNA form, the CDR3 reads TGTGCCAGCAGCCCAACAGGGGGCCGGGGATACGAGCAGTACTTC. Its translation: CASSPTGGRGYEQYF.